This note documents a single T cell receptor (beta chain) sequence. This receptor's antigen is unknown. No clone much larger than this one lies a single base away; base qualities are absent. Genomic DNA was extracted with the QIAamp DNA Blood Mini Kit and sent for immunoSEQ repertoire analysis. CDR3 regions were amplified by multiplex PCR from a standard quantity of genomic DNA template. An Illumina platform was used to sequence the PCR products. The study's processing was this. Sequences were aligned to a reference, with V, D and J gene definitions taken from IMGT. To eliminate PCR and sequencing errors, a nearest-neighbor clustering algorithm combined closely related sequences. V, D and J usage was analyzed in productive unique and total sequences using ImmunoSEQ Analyzer tools and R version 3.6.1. Here the immuneACCESS table is served through TCRdb, limited to in-frame sequences with V and J called. Missing clones are a known gap in these copies; in checked studies unresolved V genes cover under half, and the rest lacks a known reason. That table gives V, J and clone size, and the DNA gave D and trimming. This sample gives approximately 2,200 clones in total; around 86% of them show up just once. Roughly 21% of the sample rests with the top ten.

Trimming takes 1 base from V and 4 bases from J, and the germline ends sit 30 bases apart. CDR1 LNHDA and CDR2 SQIVND were looked up in the germline V gene (reference sequence). Inclusive of the bounding cysteine and phenylalanine, the CDR3 is 21 residues long. Only the CDR3 part of the read is kept: 63 bases, read in frame from the first base. The source of the sample is a study of immunodeficiency (dated by TCRdb to the late 2010s). Looking at the study overall: The repertoires were analyzed to search for VDJ recombination defects and oligoclonality.

Fewer naive CD4 and especially CD8 T cells, with expanded effector memory subpopulations, were found in the patients. CD3+CD4+ T cells were sorted from fresh PBMCs before TCR sequencing. Paper-wide results and their limitations: CD4+ T cell V-J pairing and productive entropy appeared similar between patients and controls. In the entropy comparisons of patients against healthy controls, patients were shown as n=3 (open circles), and an effect of thymic development was suggested only as a possibility. Severe oligoclonality, judged by top-100 and total clonotype frequencies, was seen in patient CD8+ but not CD4+ T cells.

What was sequenced was CD4+ T cells from blood. The TCR originated in a woman aged 18-29 years with POLD1 deficiency. The sequence is built from TRBV19 and TRBJ2-3; the D segment cannot be called with confidence. The CDR3: CASSIGFWDSSYGFGSDTQYF. The DNA sequence follows: TGTGCCAGTAGTATAGGGTTTTGGGATAGCTCTTATGGGTTCGGTTCAGATACGCAGTATTTT. With the rest looked up from the reference TRBV19 and TRBJ2-3 genes rather than sequenced, the full variable domain is DGGITQSPKYLFRKEGQNVTLSCEQNLNHDAMYWYRQDPGQGLRLIYYSQIVNDFQKGDIAEGYSVSREKKESFPLTVTSAQKNPTAFYLCASSIGFWDSSYGFGSDTQYFGPGTRLTVL.